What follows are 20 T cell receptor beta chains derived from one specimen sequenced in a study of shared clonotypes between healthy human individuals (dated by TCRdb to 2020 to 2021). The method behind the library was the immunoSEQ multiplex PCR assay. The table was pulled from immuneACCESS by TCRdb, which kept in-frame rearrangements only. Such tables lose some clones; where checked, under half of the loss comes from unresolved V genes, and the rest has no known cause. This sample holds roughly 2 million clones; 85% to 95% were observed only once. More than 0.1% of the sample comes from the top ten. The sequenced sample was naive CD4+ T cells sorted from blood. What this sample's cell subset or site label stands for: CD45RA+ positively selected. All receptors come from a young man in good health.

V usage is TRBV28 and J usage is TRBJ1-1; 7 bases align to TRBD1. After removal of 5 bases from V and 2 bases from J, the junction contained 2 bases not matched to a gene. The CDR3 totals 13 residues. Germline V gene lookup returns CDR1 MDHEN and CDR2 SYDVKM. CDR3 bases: TGTGCCAGCAGTGGGGACAGAAACACTGAAGCTTTCTTT. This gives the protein CASSGDRNTEAFF.

DNA of the CDR3: TGTGCCAGCAGTCCGGACCCATGGGGGAATGAGCAGTTCTTC. Translating gives CASSPDPWGNEQFF. The chain couples TRBV28 to TRBJ2-1; either TRBD1 or TRBD2 may supply D (5 bases each). The V gene lost 5 bases and the J gene lost 7 bases, with 15 bases spanning the gap. The CDR3 consists of 14 residues. Germline V gene lookup returns CDR1 MDHEN and CDR2 SYDVKM.

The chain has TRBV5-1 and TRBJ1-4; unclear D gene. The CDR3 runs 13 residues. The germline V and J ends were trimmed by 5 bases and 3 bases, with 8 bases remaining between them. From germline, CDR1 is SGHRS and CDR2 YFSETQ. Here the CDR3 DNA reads TGCGCCAGCAGACTGGCACCTAATGAAAAACTGTTTTTT. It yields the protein CASRLAPNEKLFF.

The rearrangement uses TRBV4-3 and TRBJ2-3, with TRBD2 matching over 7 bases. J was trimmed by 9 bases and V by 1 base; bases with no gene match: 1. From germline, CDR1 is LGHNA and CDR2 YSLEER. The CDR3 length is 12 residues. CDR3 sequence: CASSQGLATQYF. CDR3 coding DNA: TGCGCCAGCAGCCAAGGACTAGCCACGCAGTATTTT.

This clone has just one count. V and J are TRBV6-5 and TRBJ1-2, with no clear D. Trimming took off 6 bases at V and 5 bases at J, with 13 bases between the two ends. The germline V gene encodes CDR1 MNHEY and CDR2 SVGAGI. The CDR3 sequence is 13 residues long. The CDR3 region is CASSLNGIYGYTF. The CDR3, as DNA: TGTGCCAGCAGCCTGAACGGGATATATGGCTACACCTTC.

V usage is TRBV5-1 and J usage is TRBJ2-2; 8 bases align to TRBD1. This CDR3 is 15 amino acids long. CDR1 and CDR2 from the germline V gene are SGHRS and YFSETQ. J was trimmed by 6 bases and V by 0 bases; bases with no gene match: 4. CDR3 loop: CASSLARTGPGELFF. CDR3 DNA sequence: TGCGCCAGCAGCTTGGCGCGGACAGGGCCCGGGGAGCTGTTTTTT.

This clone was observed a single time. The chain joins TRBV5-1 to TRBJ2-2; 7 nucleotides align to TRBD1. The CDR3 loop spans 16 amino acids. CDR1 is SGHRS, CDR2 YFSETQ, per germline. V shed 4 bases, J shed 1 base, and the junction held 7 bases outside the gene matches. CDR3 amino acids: CASSPGWTGNTGELFF. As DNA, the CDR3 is TGCGCCAGCAGCCCGGGCTGGACAGGGAACACCGGGGAGCTGTTTTTT. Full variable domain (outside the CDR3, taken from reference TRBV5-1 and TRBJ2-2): KAGVTQTPRYLIKTRGQQVTLSCSPISGHRSVSWYQQTPGQGLQFLFEYFSETQRNKGNFPGRFSGRQFSNSRSEMNVSTLELGDSALYLCASSPGWTGNTGELFFGEGSRLTVL.

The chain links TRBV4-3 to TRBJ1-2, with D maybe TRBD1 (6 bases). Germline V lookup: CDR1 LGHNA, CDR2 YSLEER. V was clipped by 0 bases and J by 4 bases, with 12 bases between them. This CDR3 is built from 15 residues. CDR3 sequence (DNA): TGCGCCAGCAGCCAAGATTCCGGGGGCACCTATGGCTACACCTTC. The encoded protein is CASSQDSGGTYGYTF.

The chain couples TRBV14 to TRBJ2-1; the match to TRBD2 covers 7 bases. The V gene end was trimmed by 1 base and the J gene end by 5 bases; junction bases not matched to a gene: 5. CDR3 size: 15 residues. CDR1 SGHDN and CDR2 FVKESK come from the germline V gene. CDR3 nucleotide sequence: TGTGCCAGCAGCCAAGGGAGACGGGGGGACAATGAGCAGTTCTTC. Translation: CASSQGRRGDNEQFF.

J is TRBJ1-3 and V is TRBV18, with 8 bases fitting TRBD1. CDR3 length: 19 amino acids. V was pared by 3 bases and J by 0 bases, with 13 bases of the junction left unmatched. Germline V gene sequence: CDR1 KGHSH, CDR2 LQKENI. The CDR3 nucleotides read TGTGCCAGCTCACCTGGTCGCCCGGGACAGGCCACCTCTGGAAACACCATATATTTT. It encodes CASSPGRPGQATSGNTIYF.

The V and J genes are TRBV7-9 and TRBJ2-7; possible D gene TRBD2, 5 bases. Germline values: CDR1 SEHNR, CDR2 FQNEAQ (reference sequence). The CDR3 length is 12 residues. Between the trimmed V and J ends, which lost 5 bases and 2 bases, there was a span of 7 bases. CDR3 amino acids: CASSAGAYEQYF. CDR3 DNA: TGTGCCAGCAGCGCCGGGGCCTACGAGCAGTACTTC.

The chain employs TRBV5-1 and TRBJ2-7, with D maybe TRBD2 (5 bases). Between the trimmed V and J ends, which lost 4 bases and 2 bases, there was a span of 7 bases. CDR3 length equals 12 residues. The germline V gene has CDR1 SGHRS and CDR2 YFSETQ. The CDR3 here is CASSIGTYEQYF. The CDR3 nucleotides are TGCGCCAGCAGCATCGGGACCTACGAGCAGTACTTC.

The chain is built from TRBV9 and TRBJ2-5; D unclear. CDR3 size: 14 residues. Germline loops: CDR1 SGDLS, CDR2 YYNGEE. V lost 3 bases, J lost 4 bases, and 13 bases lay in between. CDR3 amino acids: CASSERSWSETQYF. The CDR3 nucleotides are TGTGCCAGCAGCGAGCGATCATGGTCAGAGACCCAGTACTTC.

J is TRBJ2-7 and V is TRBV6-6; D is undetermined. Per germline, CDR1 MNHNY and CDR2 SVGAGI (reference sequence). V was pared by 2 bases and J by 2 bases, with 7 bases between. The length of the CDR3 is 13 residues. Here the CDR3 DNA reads TGTGCCAGCAGTTACCAGGTTACCTACGAGCAGTACTTC. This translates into CASSYQVTYEQYF.

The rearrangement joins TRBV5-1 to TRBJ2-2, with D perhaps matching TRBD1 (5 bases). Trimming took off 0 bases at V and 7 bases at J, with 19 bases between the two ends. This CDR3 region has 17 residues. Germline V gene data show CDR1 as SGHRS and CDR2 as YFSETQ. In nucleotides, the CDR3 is TGCGCCAGCAGCTTGGTCGGTAGCCAGATAAGGGGCGGGGAGCTGTTTTTT. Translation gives CASSLVGSQIRGGELFF.

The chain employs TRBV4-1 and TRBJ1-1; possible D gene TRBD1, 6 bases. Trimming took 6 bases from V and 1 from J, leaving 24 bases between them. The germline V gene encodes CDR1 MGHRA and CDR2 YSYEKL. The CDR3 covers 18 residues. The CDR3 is CASSNLIRDNDPNTEAFF. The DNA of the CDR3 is TGCGCCAGCAGTAATCTAATCCGGGACAACGATCCGAACACTGAAGCTTTCTTT.

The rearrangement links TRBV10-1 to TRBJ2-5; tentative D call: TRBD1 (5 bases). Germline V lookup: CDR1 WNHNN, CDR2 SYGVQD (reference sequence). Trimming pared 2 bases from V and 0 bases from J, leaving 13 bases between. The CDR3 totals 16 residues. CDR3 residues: CASSERRAPYQETQYF. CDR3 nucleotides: TGCGCCAGCAGTGAGCGCAGGGCCCCGTACCAAGAGACCCAGTACTTC.

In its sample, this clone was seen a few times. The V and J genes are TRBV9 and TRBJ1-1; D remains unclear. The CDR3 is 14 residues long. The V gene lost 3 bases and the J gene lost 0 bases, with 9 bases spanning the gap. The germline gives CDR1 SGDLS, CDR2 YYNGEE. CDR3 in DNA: TGTGCCAGCAGCGAGACTCCGGTGAACACTGAAGCTTTCTTT. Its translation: CASSETPVNTEAFF.

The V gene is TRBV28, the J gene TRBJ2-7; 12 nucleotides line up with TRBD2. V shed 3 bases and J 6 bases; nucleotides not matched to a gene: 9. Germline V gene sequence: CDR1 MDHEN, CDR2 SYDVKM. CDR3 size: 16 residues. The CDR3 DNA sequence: TGTGCCAGCAGTTTGCGTACTAGCGGGAGGACAGGCGAGCAGTACTTC. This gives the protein CASSLRTSGRTGEQYF.

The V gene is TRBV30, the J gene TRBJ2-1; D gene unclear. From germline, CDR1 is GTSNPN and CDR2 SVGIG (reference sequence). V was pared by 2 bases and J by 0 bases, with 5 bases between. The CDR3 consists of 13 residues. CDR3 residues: CAWSQSSYNEQFF. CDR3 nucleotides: TGTGCCTGGAGTCAGAGCTCCTACAATGAGCAGTTCTTC.